These 22 T cell receptor beta chains share one sample of origin, sequenced in a study of T cells in Graves' hyperthyroidism and ophthalmopathy. From RNA transcripts, TCR beta CDR3 regions were amplified. RT-PCR in the first round (using the HTBI primer set) targeted the TCR CDR3. TCRdb used MiXCR to reprocess the multiplex PCR reads, holding one entry per CDR3 protein. Of around 520,000 distinct CDR3 sequences listed, approximately 15% were seen once; the top ten hold 15% to 20%. The sequenced material came from blood. All receptors derive from a woman aged 18-29 years with Graves' hyperthyroidism.

This clonotype showed up just a few times. This chain links TRBV6-5 with TRBJ1-2; D perhaps matches TRBD1 (6 bases). V lost 2 bases to trimming and J lost 8 bases, with 21 bases between them. In germline, CDR1 is MNHEY, CDR2 SVGAGI. The CDR3 is 16 residues long. The CDR3 nucleotides read TGTGCCAGCAGTTACGGATCAAGAGGGGGGCGCGAGGGCTACACCTTC. As protein: CASSYGSRGGREGYTF.

This clonotype was seen ten or more times. The V call is TRBV19, the J call TRBJ1-1; maybe TRBD1 (5 bases). CDR1 is LNHDA and CDR2 is SQIVND in the germline V gene (reference sequence). The ends were cut back, 8 bases at V and 2 bases at J, with 21 bases in the middle. This CDR3 is 16 amino acids long. Here the CDR3 DNA reads TGTGCCAGTGGAATTGGAGGGTTTGGGGACAACACTGAAGCTTTCTTT. It encodes CASGIGGFGDNTEAFF. Using reference TRBV19 and TRBJ1-1 for the parts outside the CDR3, the full variable domain is DGGITQSPKYLFRKEGQNVTLSCEQNLNHDAMYWYRQDPGQGLRLIYYSQIVNDFQKGDIAEGYSVSREKKESFPLTVTSAQKNPTAFYLCASGIGGFGDNTEAFFGQGTRLTVV.

V gene TRBV6-5 combines with J gene TRBJ1-6; D not certain. This CDR3 has 12 residues. Germline CDR1 MNHEY, CDR2 SVGAGI. With 4 bases removed from V and 12 bases from J, the gap between germline ends came to 10 bases. The CDR3 DNA sequence: TGTGCCAGCAGTTTACCGGATGGACCCCTCCACTTT. This encodes CASSLPDGPLHF.

This clonotype was detected many times. The chain is built from TRBV12-3 or TRBV12-4 and TRBJ2-7; D might be TRBD1 (5 bases). V lost 4 bases and J lost 2, with 9 bases in between. This CDR3 region has 13 residues. Written as DNA, the CDR3 is TGTGCCAGCAGTTCTCAGACAGCCTACGAGCAGTACTTC. It specifies CASSSQTAYEQYF.

This clonotype was counted at least ten times. The chain joins TRBV11-2 to TRBJ2-3; 10 bases line up with TRBD2. Germline V gene sequence: CDR1 SGHAT, CDR2 FQNNGV. CDR3 length: 17 amino acids. The ends lost 5 bases at V and 1 base at J; junction bases unmatched: 9. DNA of the CDR3: TGTGCCAGCAGCCCACCTCTAGCGGGAGCCGGCACAGATACGCAGTATTTT. Protein: CASSPPLAGAGTDTQYF.

In this sample, this clonotype turned up many times. This chain links TRBV13 with TRBJ2-3; TRBD1 matches 9 bases. The CDR3 loop spans 16 amino acids. Germline V gene data show CDR1 as PRHDT and CDR2 as FYEKMQ (reference sequence). V dropped 4 bases and J dropped 1; count of bases not matched to a gene: 6. The DNA of the CDR3 is TGTGCCAGCAGCTCCACAGGGGGCTCTCGCACAGATACGCAGTATTTT. The encoded protein is CASSSTGGSRTDTQYF. Together with reference TRBV13 and TRBJ2-3, the CDR3 gives the full variable domain: AAGVIQSPRHLIKEKRETATLKCYPIPRHDTVYWYQQGPGQDPQFLISFYEKMQSDKGSIPDRFSAQQFSDYHSELNMSSLELGDSALYFCASSSTGGSRTDTQYFGPGTRLTVL.

This sequence joins TRBV4-1 and TRBJ2-7; TRBD2 agrees at 10 bases. V lost 1 base, J lost 4 bases, and 10 bases stayed unmatched. Germline CDR1 is MGHRA and CDR2 is YSYEKL. The CDR3 consists of 17 residues. In DNA form, the CDR3 reads TGCGCCAGCAGCCAAGTTCCGGGAAGCGGGAGGGCTTACGAGCAGTACTTC. It codes for CASSQVPGSGRAYEQYF.

With respect to this clonotype: Being one base from a much bigger clone, this may be a read error. The chain uses TRBV15 and TRBJ2-1, with 8 bases aligning to TRBD2. CDR3 size: 17 residues. The germline V gene has CDR1 LNHNV and CDR2 YYDKDF (reference sequence). Written as DNA, the CDR3 is TGTGCCACCGGCAGGGCCGGGGGGGGGACGATTATCAATGAGCAGTTCTTC. Amino acid sequence: CATGRAGGGTIINEQFF.

Note on this clonotype: A much larger clone sits a single nucleotide away, making a read error possible. The V and J genes are TRBV27 and TRBJ2-2; 9 bases fit TRBD1. CDR3 size: 14 residues. CDR1 MNHEY and CDR2 SMNVEV come from the germline V gene (reference sequence). CDR3 in amino acids: CASKIQGAPGELVF. The CDR3 DNA reads TGTGCCAGCAAAATACAGGGGGCCCCCGGGGAGCTGGTTTTT.

The chain recombines TRBV5-5 with TRBJ1-5; no definite D call. Germline CDR1 is SGHKS and CDR2 is YYEKEE (reference sequence). This CDR3 has 15 amino acids. The V end was cut by 1 base, the J end by 0 bases, with 8 bases between. The CDR3: CASSLFVFSNQPQHF. The DNA of the CDR3 is TGTGCCAGCAGCTTGTTCGTGTTTAGCAATCAGCCCCAGCATTTT.

This clonotype showed up many times. This sequence joins TRBV6-5 and TRBJ1-4; weak D call: TRBD1 (5 bases). This CDR3 is 15 amino acids long. V dropped 2 bases and J dropped 4 bases, with 11 bases sitting between them. Germline lookup yields CDR1 MNHEY and CDR2 SVGAGI. Here the CDR3 DNA reads TGTGCCAGCAGTTACGAGGGGTCGGGTAATGAAAAACTGTTTTTT. Translated, it gives CASSYEGSGNEKLFF.

This clonotype was counted only a few times. The chain employs TRBV19 and TRBJ1-5; D is possibly TRBD1 (6 bases). With 5 bases removed from V and 0 bases from J, the gap between germline ends came to 11 bases. The CDR3 is 15 amino acids. In germline, CDR1 is LNHDA, CDR2 SQIVND (reference sequence). The DNA of the CDR3 is TGTGCCAGTAGTCTAGGGACAACTAGCAATCAGCCCCAGCATTTT. It specifies CASSLGTTSNQPQHF.

This clonotype showed up just a few times. The V and J genes are TRBV13 and TRBJ2-1; 11 nucleotides match TRBD2. CDR1 and CDR2 (germline): PRHDT, FYEKMQ (reference sequence). V shed 0 bases, J shed 3 bases, and the junction held 4 bases outside the gene matches. CDR3 length: 17 amino acids. CDR3: CASSLGLGLAVYNEQFF. CDR3 coding DNA: TGTGCCAGCAGCTTAGGTCTGGGACTAGCGGTCTACAATGAGCAGTTCTTC.

This chain connects TRBV28 to TRBJ2-7; D tentatively fits TRBD1 or TRBD2 (5 bases each). Trimming stripped 8 bases from V and 5 bases from J, with 22 bases between. There are 15 residues in the CDR3. Germline V gene lookup returns CDR1 MDHEN and CDR2 SYDVKM. As DNA, the CDR3 is TGTGCCAGCCGAAGGACCGGGACGTCAGGCCACGAGCAGTACTTC. Residues: CASRRTGTSGHEQYF.

The chain links TRBV20-1 to TRBJ2-1; D gene ambiguous. CDR3 length: 13 amino acids. Trimming left V 0 bases short and J 1 base short, with 4 bases between. CDR1 is DFQATT and CDR2 is SNEGSKA in the germline V gene (reference sequence). CDR3 sequence reads: CSARDMSYNEQFF. The CDR3 nucleotides read TGCAGTGCTAGAGATATGTCCTACAATGAGCAGTTCTTC.

Ten or more counts support this clonotype. The chain has TRBV3-1 and TRBJ2-3; the D is unclear. The CDR3 extends over 14 amino acids. CDR1 LGHDT and CDR2 YNNKEL come from the germline V gene (reference sequence). Trimming removed 1 base from V and 6 bases from J, with 11 bases in between. The CDR3 region has the DNA TGTGCCAGCAGCCAAGTTAACGGTCGGGATACGCAGTATTTT. Encoded protein: CASSQVNGRDTQYF.

In this sample, this clonotype turned up many times. This rearrangement joins TRBV3-1 to TRBJ2-1, with 8 positions matching TRBD2. The CDR3 consists of 18 residues. V dropped 0 bases and J dropped 4; count of bases not matched to a gene: 11. Germline V gene lookup returns CDR1 LGHDT and CDR2 YNNKEL (reference sequence). CDR3 in DNA: TGTGCCAGCAGCCAAGAGGGTGCAGGAACGGGAGGGTACAATGAGCAGTTCTTC. As protein: CASSQEGAGTGGYNEQFF.

About this clonotype: One end of the junction fails to match germline, which may point to a read error. The chain recombines TRBV7-7 with TRBJ2-3; unclear D gene. Germline V gene lookup returns CDR1 SSHAT and CDR2 FNYEAQ (reference sequence). The CDR3 extends over 14 amino acids. The CDR3 DNA reads TGTGCTAGCAGCTTAGGCCCTGGCACAGATACGCAGTATTTT. Translating gives CASSLGPGTDTQYF.

This clonotype was counted ten times or more. The chain joins TRBV12-3 or TRBV12-4 to TRBJ2-3; D unclear. With 6 bases removed from V and 2 bases from J, the gap between germline ends came to 15 bases. CDR3 length equals 15 residues. The CDR3 region is CASRPDPDYTDTQYF. For the CDR3, the DNA is TGTGCCAGCAGACCGGACCCGGATTACACAGATACGCAGTATTTT.

This chain links TRBV12-5 with TRBJ2-5; 9 nucleotides match TRBD1. V gave up 3 bases and J gave up 9 bases; unmatched junction bases: 11. This CDR3 has 15 amino acids. Germline assignment: CDR1 LGHNT and CDR2 FRNRAP. The DNA of the CDR3 is TGTGCTAGTGGTTTCCGCACATGGGACAGGGAGGCCCAGTACTTC. Residues: CASGFRTWDREAQYF.

This clonotype turned up a few times. The chain combines TRBV19 with TRBJ1-1, with a weak D call TRBD1 (5 bases). Looked up from germline, CDR1 is LNHDA and CDR2 is SQIVND (reference sequence). V dropped 6 bases and J dropped 7 bases, with 15 bases sitting between them. The length of the CDR3 is 13 residues. CDR3 DNA sequence: TGTGCCAGTAGGAGGGGCGCGGTGGATGAAGCTTTCTTT. Amino acids: CASRRGAVDEAFF.

This clonotype was seen ten or more times. The CDR3 region is CASSMGMTGTGDYEQYF. DNA of the CDR3: TGTGCCAGTAGTATGGGTATGACCGGGACAGGGGACTACGAGCAGTACTTC. This rearrangement joins TRBV19 to TRBJ2-7; 10 nucleotides agree with TRBD1. From germline, CDR1 is LNHDA and CDR2 SQIVND (reference sequence). Trimming at V came to 3 bases and at J to 3 bases, leaving 11 bases not matched to a gene. This CDR3 is built from 17 residues.